This T cell receptor beta chain was identified in a study of T cell responses to AZD1222 COVID-19 vaccine. Study results and limitations: White British people made up most donors, females outnumbered males, and clonal diversity was possibly underestimated. The study found Spike-specific TCR breadth and depth rose after two AZD1222 doses. Targets within unmutated variant regions were reportedly found for nearly half of spike-specific TCRs.

Unmatched junction bases numbered 8, after V lost 6 bases and J lost 7 bases. The CDR3 is 13 residues long. CDR1 SQVTM and CDR2 ANQGSEA come from the germline V gene. This clone occurred once. What it binds is not known. Libraries were prepared by immunoSEQ multiplex PCR; TCRdb keeps only in-frame clonotypes and omits some of them. The sample yields about 94,000 clones, approximately 81% seen once. The chain is built from TRBV29-1 and TRBJ1-5, with 8 nucleotides matching TRBD1. The starting material was peripheral blood, obtained 28 days after the second AZD1222 dose. This clonotype was sampled from an adult who received the AZD1222 COVID-19 vaccine. The CDR3 DNA reads TGCAGCGTGAGACAGGGGATAGAGCAGCCCCAGCATTTT. This sequence encodes CSVRQGIEQPQHF.